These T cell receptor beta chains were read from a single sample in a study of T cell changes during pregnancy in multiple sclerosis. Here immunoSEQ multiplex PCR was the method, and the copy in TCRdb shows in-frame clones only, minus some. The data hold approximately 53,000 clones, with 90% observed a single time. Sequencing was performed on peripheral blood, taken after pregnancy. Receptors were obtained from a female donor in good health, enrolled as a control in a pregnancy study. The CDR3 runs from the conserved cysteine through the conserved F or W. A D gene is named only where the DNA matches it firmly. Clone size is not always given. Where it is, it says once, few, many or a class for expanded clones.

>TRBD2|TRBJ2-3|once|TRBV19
TGTGCCATTTCGACTAGCGGGGGCACAGATACGCAGTATTTT
CAISTSGGTDTQYF
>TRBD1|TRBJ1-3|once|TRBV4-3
TGCGCCAGCAGCCAGAGACAGGGGGAGGGAAACACCATATATTTT
CASSQRQGEGNTIYF
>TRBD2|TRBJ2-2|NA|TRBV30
TGTGCCTGCCCCCCCGGGGGGGAGGTGGTCACCGGGGAGCTGTTTTTT
CACPPGGEVVTGELFF
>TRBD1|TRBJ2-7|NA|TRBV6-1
TGTGCCAGCAGTGAAGATGCTGGGACAGGGGGCTACGAGCAGTACTTC
CASSEDAGTGGYEQYF
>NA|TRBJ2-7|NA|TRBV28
TGTGCCAGCACTCGCGCCTACGAGCAGTACTTC
CASTRAYEQYF
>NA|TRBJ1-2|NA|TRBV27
TGTGCCAGCAGTCTAACAGGGCCCCGCGATGGCTACACCTTC
CASSLTGPRDGYTF
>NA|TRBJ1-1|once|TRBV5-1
TGCGCCAGCCGGGTGACAGAGAAGGTGGACACTGAAGCTTTCTTT
CASRVTEKVDTEAFF
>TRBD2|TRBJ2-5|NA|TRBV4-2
TGTGCCAGCAGCACAGAAGGGACTAGTTTGGAGACCCAGTACTTC
CASSTEGTSLETQYF
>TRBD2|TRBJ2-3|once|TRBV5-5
TGTGCCAGCAGCCCCGGGGTAGCGGGAGTGTCAGATACGCAGTATTTT
CASSPGVAGVSDTQYF
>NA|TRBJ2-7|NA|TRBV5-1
TGCGCCAGCAGCATTGACAGGCTTACCTACGAGCAGTACTTC
CASSIDRLTYEQYF
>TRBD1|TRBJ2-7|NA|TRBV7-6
TGTGCCAGCAGCTACCGGGACAGCGAGGGGAAGCAGTACTTC
CASSYRDSEGKQYF
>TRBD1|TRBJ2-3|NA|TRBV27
TGTGCCAGCTACTACAAGGGGGCTCGCGCAGATACGCAGTATTTT
CASYYKGARADTQYF
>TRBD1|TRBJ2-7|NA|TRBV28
TGTGCCAGCAGTTTGCCCGGACAGGGGCCCAGGGCGCAGTACTTC
CASSLPGQGPRAQYF
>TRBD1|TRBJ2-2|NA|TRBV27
TGTGCCAGCAGGACAGGGAGCGGCGAGACCGGGGAGCTGTTTTTT
CASRTGSGETGELFF
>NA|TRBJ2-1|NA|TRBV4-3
TGCGCCAGCAGCCAAGATCTTCCGTCGGTGGTCTACAATGAGCAGTTCTTC
CASSQDLPSVVYNEQFF